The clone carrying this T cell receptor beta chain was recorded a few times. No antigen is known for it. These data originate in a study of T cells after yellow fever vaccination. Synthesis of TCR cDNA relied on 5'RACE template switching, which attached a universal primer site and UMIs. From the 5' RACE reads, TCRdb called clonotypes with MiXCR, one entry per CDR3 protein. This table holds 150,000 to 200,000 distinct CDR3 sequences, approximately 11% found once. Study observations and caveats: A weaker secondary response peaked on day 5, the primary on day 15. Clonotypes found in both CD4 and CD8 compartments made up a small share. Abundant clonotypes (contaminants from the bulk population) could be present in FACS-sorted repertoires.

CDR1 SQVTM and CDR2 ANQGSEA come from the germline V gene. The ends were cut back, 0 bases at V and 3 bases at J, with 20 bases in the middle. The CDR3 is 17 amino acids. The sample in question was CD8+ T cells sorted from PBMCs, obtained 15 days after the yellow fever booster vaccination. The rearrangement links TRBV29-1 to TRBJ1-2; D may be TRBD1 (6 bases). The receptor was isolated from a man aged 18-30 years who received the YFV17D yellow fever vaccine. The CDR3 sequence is CSVEDLSPDRPHYGYTF. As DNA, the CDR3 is TGCAGCGTTGAAGATCTGAGTCCGGACAGACCCCACTATGGCTACACCTTC.